Listed below are T cell receptor beta chains from one sample, sequenced in a study of graft-versus-host responses after intestinal transplantation. Sequencing was performed with immunoSEQ multiplex PCR; in TCRdb, only in-frame clones are kept and a portion is missing. Counted here are more than 65,000 clones, 84% occurring once; the ten biggest clones make up 0.39%. These receptors have no known antigen. The sequencing here drew on unstimulated CD4+ T cells sorted from spleen or lymph node cells, taken before transplant. These receptors all stem from a human donor who was the organ donor for an intestinal transplant. Each CDR3 is given with its conserved first and last residue. Each record gives: clone size, J gene, D gene, V gene, CDR3 DNA, CDR3 protein. The D gene is left open where the match is weak. Expanded clones get a size class; other rows say once, few or many, or leave the size out.

clone_size: once; j_call: TRBJ2-1; d_call: TRBD1; v_call: TRBV11-2; cdr3_nt: TGTGCCAGCGGAACGGACAGGGGGCGCCCGGATGAGCAGTTCTTC; cdr3_aa: CASGTDRGRPDEQFF
clone_size: NA; j_call: TRBJ1-1; d_call: NA; v_call: TRBV9; cdr3_nt: TGTGCCAGCAGCGTAGTAGTAGGGGGTGACACTGAAGCTTTCTTT; cdr3_aa: CASSVVVGGDTEAFF
clone_size: NA; j_call: TRBJ2-2; d_call: NA; v_call: TRBV7-7; cdr3_nt: TGTGCTAGCAGCACGGACAGATCCGGGGAGCTGTTTTTT; cdr3_aa: CASSTDRSGELFF
clone_size: once; j_call: TRBJ1-4; d_call: TRBD1; v_call: TRBV5-4; cdr3_nt: TGTGCCAGCAGCTCCGCAGAGGGGGCCGCAACTAATGAAAAACTGTTTTTT; cdr3_aa: CASSSAEGAATNEKLFF
clone_size: NA; j_call: TRBJ2-1; d_call: TRBD1; v_call: TRBV7-7; cdr3_nt: TGTGCTAGCAGCTTGGAACAGGGGGCGTGGAATGAGCAGTTCTTC; cdr3_aa: CASSLEQGAWNEQFF
clone_size: NA; j_call: TRBJ2-5; d_call: NA; v_call: TRBV5-1; cdr3_nt: TGCGCCAGCAGCTTGGGGACTAAGGGGCAAGAGACCCAGTACTTC; cdr3_aa: CASSLGTKGQETQYF
clone_size: NA; j_call: TRBJ2-6; d_call: NA; v_call: TRBV29-1; cdr3_nt: TGCAGCGTTAAGACTCCTGAGCGATCTGGGGCCAACGTCCTGACTTTC; cdr3_aa: CSVKTPERSGANVLTF
clone_size: NA; j_call: TRBJ2-1; d_call: TRBD2; v_call: TRBV7-7; cdr3_nt: TGTGCTAGCAGCCAGACTAGCGGGGCCTACAATGAGCAGTTCTTC; cdr3_aa: CASSQTSGAYNEQFF
clone_size: NA; j_call: TRBJ1-1; d_call: NA; v_call: TRBV27; cdr3_nt: TGTGCCAGCAGTCTAACCACCGGGATCGGCGTGAACACTGAAGCTTTCTTT; cdr3_aa: CASSLTTGIGVNTEAFF
clone_size: NA; j_call: TRBJ1-4; d_call: TRBD1; v_call: TRBV6-6; cdr3_nt: TGTGCCAGCAGTTACGGGACAGAGGATGAAAAACTGTTTTTT; cdr3_aa: CASSYGTEDEKLFF
clone_size: NA; j_call: TRBJ1-3; d_call: TRBD1; v_call: TRBV7-2; cdr3_nt: TGTGCCAGCAGCTTAGGGACAGGGTTAGGTGGAAACACCATATATTTT; cdr3_aa: CASSLGTGLGGNTIYF
clone_size: NA; j_call: TRBJ2-4; d_call: TRBD2; v_call: TRBV19; cdr3_nt: TGTGCCAGTTTTAGCGGGGGGCTTACAAACATTCAGTACTTC; cdr3_aa: CASFSGGLTNIQYF
clone_size: NA; j_call: TRBJ2-5; d_call: NA; v_call: TRBV19; cdr3_nt: TGTGCCAGTACCCCCCGAAGAGGCCAAGAGACCCAGTACTTC; cdr3_aa: CASTPRRGQETQYF
clone_size: NA; j_call: TRBJ2-1; d_call: NA; v_call: TRBV27; cdr3_nt: TGTGCCAGCAGTTTAGAATCAGGGCTCGTTGTTTCCTACAATGAGCAGTTCTTC; cdr3_aa: CASSLESGLVVSYNEQFF
clone_size: NA; j_call: TRBJ2-5; d_call: TRBD2; v_call: TRBV7-2; cdr3_nt: TGTGCCAGCAGCTTAATCCCCAGGGAGGGTCGAGAGACCCAGTACTTC; cdr3_aa: CASSLIPREGRETQYF
clone_size: NA; j_call: TRBJ1-1; d_call: TRBD1; v_call: TRBV5-1; cdr3_nt: TGCGCCAGCAGCAAAGGGGGCAACACTGAAGCTTTCTTT; cdr3_aa: CASSKGGNTEAFF
clone_size: NA; j_call: TRBJ2-2; d_call: TRBD2; v_call: TRBV7-9; cdr3_nt: TGTGCCAGCAGCACGAGCGGGGGGCCGATCACCGGGGAGCTGTTTTTT; cdr3_aa: CASSTSGGPITGELFF
clone_size: few; j_call: TRBJ2-1; d_call: TRBD2; v_call: TRBV15; cdr3_nt: TGTGCCACCAGCAGAGATAAAGGGCGGGGGGCCGACAATGAGCAGTTCTTC; cdr3_aa: CATSRDKGRGADNEQFF
clone_size: NA; j_call: TRBJ1-2; d_call: TRBD1; v_call: TRBV18; cdr3_nt: TGTGCCAGCTCACCGGGACAGGGGCAGCACTATGGCTACACCTTC; cdr3_aa: CASSPGQGQHYGYTF
clone_size: NA; j_call: TRBJ2-3; d_call: TRBD1; v_call: TRBV5-4; cdr3_nt: TGTGCCAGCAGCGCGCACCCAACGGGACAGGGGCTGGATACGCAGTATTTT; cdr3_aa: CASSAHPTGQGLDTQYF
clone_size: NA; j_call: TRBJ1-3; d_call: NA; v_call: TRBV27; cdr3_nt: TGTGCCAGCAGGACTGGGGAGACCATATATTTT; cdr3_aa: CASRTGETIYF
clone_size: NA; j_call: TRBJ1-1; d_call: NA; v_call: TRBV10-3; cdr3_nt: TGTGCCATCAGTGAGACAGGTCGGGACACTGAAGCTTTCTTT; cdr3_aa: CAISETGRDTEAFF
clone_size: NA; j_call: TRBJ2-3; d_call: TRBD2; v_call: TRBV6-5; cdr3_nt: TGTGCCAGCAGTTACAAGACTAGCGGGGGGACAGATACGCAGTATTTT; cdr3_aa: CASSYKTSGGTDTQYF